The clone carrying this T cell receptor beta chain has just a few counts. The CDR3 runs 13 residues. Between the trimmed V and J ends, which lost 0 bases and 5 bases, there was a span of 6 bases. CDR1 SGDLS and CDR2 YYNGEE come from the germline V gene. This record belongs to a study of blood T cell repertoires in COVID-19. On the study more broadly: T cells, B-cell-depleted T cells, or PBMCs supplied cDNA or gDNA.

Profiled with immunoSEQ multiplex PCR; TCRdb holds only in-frame clones, not every one. This sample yields about 200,000 clones, of which roughly 90% are seen a single time; 1.5% to 2% belongs to the top ten. Sequenced input: peripheral blood. The J gene is TRBJ2-1, the V gene TRBV9; D is undetermined. This sequence was found in a man younger than 30 with active or convalescent COVID-19. As DNA, the CDR3 is TGTGCCAGCAGCGTAGACCTACACAATGAGCAGTTCTTC. Translated: CASSVDLHNEQFF.